The 18 T cell receptor beta chains in this list originate from one sample, sequenced in a study of shared clonotypes between healthy human individuals. The repertoire was sequenced with immunoSEQ multiplex PCR; TCRdb's copy has only in-frame clones and lacks some. The sample consists of roughly 1,500,000 clones, 98% of them appearing once. Sequencing input: naive CD4+ T cells sorted from blood. Subset described: CD45RA+ positively selected. The receptors here all came from a man younger than 40 in good health.

This chain links TRBV10-3 with TRBJ2-2, with D unresolved. V was cut by 0 bases and J by 2 bases, with 7 bases left in between. The CDR3 spans 15 residues. The V gene's germline CDR1 is ENHRY and CDR2 SYGVKD. CDR3 nucleotide sequence: TGTGCCATCAGTGAGTCTGGCGGTAACACCGGGGAGCTGTTTTTT. Translating it yields CAISESGGNTGELFF.

The V and J genes are TRBV5-4 and TRBJ2-2, with a weak D call TRBD2 (6 bases). Germline V gene data show CDR1 as SGHNT and CDR2 as YYREEE (reference sequence). The CDR3 has 15 residues. V was clipped by 2 bases and J by 4 bases, with 12 bases between them. CDR3 region: CASSLAVGGTGELFF. CDR3 DNA: TGTGCCAGCAGCTTAGCGGTCGGGGGCACCGGGGAGCTGTTTTTT.

The chain carries TRBV27 and TRBJ2-2, with 9 bases lining up with TRBD2. V trimming: 3 bases; J trimming: 4 bases; junction bases outside the gene matches: 9. The CDR3 has 17 residues. Germline CDR1 and CDR2: MNHEY and SMNVEV (reference sequence). The CDR3 coding sequence is TGTGCCAGCAGTTTTAGGGCTAGCGGGGCGGCCACCGGGGAGCTGTTTTTT. Protein product: CASSFRASGAATGELFF.

V is TRBV7-9 and J is TRBJ1-1; 7 bases align to TRBD1. Trimming removed 3 bases from V and 5 bases from J; junction bases left unmatched: 6. Germline V lookup: CDR1 SEHNR, CDR2 FQNEAQ (reference sequence). This CDR3 is 14 amino acids long. The chain's CDR3 is CASSFGQVATEAFF. In nucleotides, the CDR3 is TGTGCCAGCAGCTTTGGACAGGTTGCAACTGAAGCTTTCTTT. The entire variable domain, with the rest obtained from reference TRBV7-9 and TRBJ1-1, is as follows: DTGVSQNPRHKITKRGQNVTFRCDPISEHNRLYWYRQTLGQGPEFLTYFQNEAQLEKSRLLSDRFSAERPKGSFSTLEIQRTEQGDSAMYLCASSFGQVATEAFFGQGTRLTVV.

The table lists this clone with a count of one. This chain's CDR3 is CAWSDVQGTQHF. CDR3 bases: TGTGCCTGGAGTGACGTACAGGGAACCCAGCATTTT. The rearrangement uses TRBV30 and TRBJ1-5, with D tentatively TRBD1 (6 bases). V was shortened by 1 base and J by 11 bases, with 12 bases between the two germline ends. The germline V gene has CDR1 GTSNPN and CDR2 SVGIG (reference sequence). The CDR3 sequence is 12 residues long.

CDR3 nucleotides: TGTGCCAGCAGCACAGAGCTACGCTCCTACAATGAGCAGTTCTTC. Encoded protein: CASSTELRSYNEQFF. This chain connects TRBV7-8 to TRBJ2-1, with D hard to call. The CDR3 totals 15 residues. Germline V gene sequence: CDR1 SGHVS, CDR2 FQNEAQ. The V and J ends lost 5 bases and 0 bases respectively, with 11 bases between them.

J is TRBJ2-1 and V is TRBV5-4; D may be TRBD1 (7 bases). The CDR3 covers 15 residues. Trimming shortened V by 1 base and J by 3 bases, and 11 bases separated the two germline ends. Germline-derived CDR1 and CDR2 are SGHNT and YYREEE (reference sequence). The CDR3: CASSLSGGGYNEQFF. CDR3 nucleotide sequence: TGTGCCAGCAGCTTGTCAGGGGGAGGCTACAATGAGCAGTTCTTC. The full variable domain, in which reference TRBV5-4 and TRBJ2-1 provide the parts outside the CDR3, is ETGVTQSPTHLIKTRGQQVTLRCSSQSGHNTVSWYQQALGQGPQFIFQYYREEENGRGNFPPRFSGLQFPNYSSELNVNALELDDSALYLCASSLSGGGYNEQFFGPGTRLTVL.

The J gene is TRBJ2-1, the V gene TRBV7-8, with D hard to call. The CDR3 is 12 residues long. V dropped 4 bases and J dropped 4 bases, with 5 bases sitting between them. In germline, CDR1 is SGHVS, CDR2 FQNEAQ. The CDR3 is CASSYDYNEQFF. The DNA for the CDR3 is TGTGCCAGCAGCTACGATTACAATGAGCAGTTCTTC.

This clone was detected only once. The chain has TRBV30 and TRBJ1-1, with D possibly being TRBD1 (6 bases). The CDR3 length is 14 residues. Germline loops: CDR1 GTSNPN, CDR2 SVGIG (reference sequence). Trimming took off 3 bases at V and 4 bases at J, with 15 bases between the two ends. The CDR3 spells CAWSEAGATTEAFF. The CDR3 nucleotides read TGTGCCTGGAGCGAGGCGGGGGCCACCACTGAAGCTTTCTTT.

The gene calls are TRBV9 and TRBJ1-1, with 8 bases lining up with TRBD1. Germline V gene lookup returns CDR1 SGDLS and CDR2 YYNGEE. The CDR3 consists of 14 residues. The V segment lost 0 bases and the J segment 10 bases; nucleotides outside the gene matches: 8. The CDR3 spells CASSVVAQGAAAFF. The CDR3 DNA sequence: TGTGCCAGCAGCGTAGTTGCGCAGGGGGCAGCAGCTTTCTTT.

The chain carries TRBV25-1 and TRBJ2-7; perhaps TRBD1 as D (5 bases). The CDR3 loop spans 14 amino acids. V dropped 8 bases and J dropped 0 bases, with 14 bases sitting between them. Germline values: CDR1 MGHDK, CDR2 SYGVNS. The CDR3 nucleotides read TGTGCCAGCCGACCTTCAGGGTTCTCCTACGAGCAGTACTTC. This gives the protein CASRPSGFSYEQYF.

The chain employs TRBV28 and TRBJ2-2; D is uncertain. Trimming removed 2 bases at V and 0 bases at J, with 10 bases between. The CDR3 sequence is 16 residues long. Germline assignment: CDR1 MDHEN and CDR2 SYDVKM. The CDR3 spells CASSLQEYANTGELFF. The CDR3 nucleotides are TGTGCCAGCAGTTTACAGGAGTACGCGAACACCGGGGAGCTGTTTTTT.

The chain couples TRBV7-9 to TRBJ2-7; D call uncertain. The ends were cut back, 5 bases at V and 2 bases at J, with 13 bases in the middle. The CDR3 covers 14 residues. The germline V gene has CDR1 SEHNR and CDR2 FQNEAQ (reference sequence). The CDR3 here is CASSVKDGPYEQYF. The CDR3 DNA sequence: TGTGCCAGCAGCGTGAAAGACGGACCCTACGAGCAGTACTTC.

The chain employs TRBV5-1 and TRBJ2-7, with no clear D. V was trimmed by 0 bases and J by 0 bases, leaving 10 bases between them. The germline gives CDR1 SGHRS, CDR2 YFSETQ. CDR3 length: 15 residues. The CDR3 DNA reads as TGCGCCAGCAGCTTGGCTAGAAGGAGCTCCTACGAGCAGTACTTC. Its translation: CASSLARRSSYEQYF.

The genes are TRBV4-3 and TRBJ2-3; 10 nucleotides line up with TRBD2. The ends lost 5 bases at V and 4 bases at J; junction bases unmatched: 15. The CDR3 loop spans 18 amino acids. CDR1 and CDR2 (germline): LGHNA, YSLEER. CDR3 sequence: CASSRGDLAGVGPDTQYF. The CDR3 nucleotides are TGCGCCAGCAGCAGAGGGGACCTAGCGGGAGTGGGTCCAGATACGCAGTATTTT.

The chain links TRBV6-1 to TRBJ2-4; D unclear. Trimming took 6 bases from V and 3 from J, leaving 12 bases between them. This CDR3 contains 14 residues. Germline V gene lookup returns CDR1 MNHNS and CDR2 SASEGT. In nucleotides, the CDR3 is TGTGCCAGCAGGGACGCCGGTAGCAAAAACATTCAGTACTTC. This translates into CASRDAGSKNIQYF.

The chain employs TRBV25-1 and TRBJ2-3; maybe TRBD2 (6 bases). The germline V gene encodes CDR1 MGHDK and CDR2 SYGVNS. The V end was cut by 9 bases, the J end by 5 bases, with 15 bases between. This CDR3 is 13 amino acids long. Written as DNA, the CDR3 is TGTGCCAGTTCCCCGGGAGCTAAAGATACGCAGTATTTT. It yields the protein CASSPGAKDTQYF.

The chain links TRBV5-5 to TRBJ2-7, with 8 bases lining up with TRBD2. The CDR3 runs to 15 residues. Germline V gene sequence: CDR1 SGHKS, CDR2 YYEKEE (reference sequence). V was pared by 7 bases and J by 0 bases, with 9 bases of the junction left unmatched. The CDR3, as DNA: TGTGCCAGCGGCCGAGAGAGCGGGGGCTCCTACGAGCAGTACTTC. It specifies CASGRESGGSYEQYF.